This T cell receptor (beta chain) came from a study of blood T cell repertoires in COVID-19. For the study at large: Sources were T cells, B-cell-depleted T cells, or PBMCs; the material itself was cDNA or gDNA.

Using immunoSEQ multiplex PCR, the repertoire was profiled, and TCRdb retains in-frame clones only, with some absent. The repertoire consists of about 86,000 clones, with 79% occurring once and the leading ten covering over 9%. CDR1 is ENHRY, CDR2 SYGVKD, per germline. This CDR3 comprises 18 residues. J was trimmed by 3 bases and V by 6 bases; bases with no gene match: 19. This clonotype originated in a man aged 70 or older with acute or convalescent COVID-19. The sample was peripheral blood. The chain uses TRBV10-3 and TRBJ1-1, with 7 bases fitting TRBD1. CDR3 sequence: CAISATGTVGLRDTEAFF. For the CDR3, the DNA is TGTGCCATCAGCGCAACCGGGACAGTGGGACTCCGGGACACTGAAGCTTTCTTT.